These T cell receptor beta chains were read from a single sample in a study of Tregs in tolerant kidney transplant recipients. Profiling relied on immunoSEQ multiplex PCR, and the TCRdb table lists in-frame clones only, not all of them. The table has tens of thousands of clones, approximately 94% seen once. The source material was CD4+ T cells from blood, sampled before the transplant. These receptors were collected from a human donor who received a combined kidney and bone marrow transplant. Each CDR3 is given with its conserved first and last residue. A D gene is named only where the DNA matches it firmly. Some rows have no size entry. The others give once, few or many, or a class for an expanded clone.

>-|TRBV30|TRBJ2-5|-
CAWSAVTRAVMSQYF
TGTGCCTGGAGTGCGGTAACTAGGGCGGTTATGTCCCAGTACTTC
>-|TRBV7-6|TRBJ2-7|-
CASSPDTDYEQYF
TGTGCCAGCAGCCCAGACACAGATTACGAGCAGTACTTC
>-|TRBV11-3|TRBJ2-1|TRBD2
CASSPGGNEQFF
TGTGCCAGCAGCCCGGGGGGGAATGAGCAGTTCTTC
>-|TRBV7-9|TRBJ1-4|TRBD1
CASSLLAGTGYEKLFF
TGTGCCAGCAGCCTACTCGCCGGGACAGGGTATGAAAAACTGTTTTTT
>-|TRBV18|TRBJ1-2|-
CASSSGWTANYGYTF
TGTGCCAGCTCATCAGGGTGGACAGCTAACTATGGCTACACCTTC
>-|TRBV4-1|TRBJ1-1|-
CASSRTVGETEAFF
TGCGCCAGCAGCCGAACAGTAGGGGAAACTGAAGCTTTCTTT
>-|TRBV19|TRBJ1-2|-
CASGGAVYGYTF
TGTGCCAGTGGGGGGGCGGTTTATGGCTACACCTTC
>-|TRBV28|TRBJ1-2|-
CASRRAAGGSYGYTF
TGTGCCAGCAGACGCGCCGCGGGTGGTAGCTATGGCTACACCTTC
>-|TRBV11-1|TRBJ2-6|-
CASSFPDSGANVLTF
TGTGCCAGCAGCTTCCCAGACTCTGGGGCCAACGTCCTGACTTTC
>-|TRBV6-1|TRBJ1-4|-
CASESSTPPGEKLFF
TGTGCCAGCGAATCGTCCACCCCGCCCGGTGAAAAACTGTTTTTT
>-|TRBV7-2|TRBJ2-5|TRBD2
CASSLPSGGAEETQYF
TGTGCCAGCAGCCTCCCCAGCGGGGGGGCCGAAGAGACCCAGTACTTC
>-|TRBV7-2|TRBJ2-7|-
CASSLGQALPYEQYF
TGTGCCAGCAGCTTAGGCCAGGCCCTGCCTTACGAGCAGTACTTC
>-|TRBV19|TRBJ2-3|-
CASSVQRGAVDTQYF
TGTGCCAGTAGTGTCCAGCGCGGGGCGGTAGATACGCAGTATTTT
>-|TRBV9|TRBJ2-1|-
CASSVVGALYNEQFF
TGTGCCAGCAGCGTAGTGGGGGCGCTTTACAATGAGCAGTTCTTC
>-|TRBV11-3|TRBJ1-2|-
CASSQGPAGYTF
TGTGCCAGCAGCCAGGGCCCGGCAGGCTACACCTTC
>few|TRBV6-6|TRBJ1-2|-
CASNRANYGYTF
TGTGCCAGCAACAGGGCCAACTATGGCTACACCTTC
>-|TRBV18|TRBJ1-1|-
CASSPGGNTEAFF
TGTGCCAGCTCACCGGGGGGGAACACTGAAGCTTTCTTT
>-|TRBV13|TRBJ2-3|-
CASSSEDTQYF
TGTGCCAGCAGCTCCGAGGATACGCAGTATTTT
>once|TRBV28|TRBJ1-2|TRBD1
CASSFPQGNYGYTF
TGTGCCAGCAGTTTTCCACAGGGGAACTATGGCTACACCTTC
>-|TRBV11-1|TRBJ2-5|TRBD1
CASSSEPQGQETQYF
TGTGCCAGCAGCTCGGAACCACAGGGGCAAGAGACCCAGTACTTC